This T cell receptor (beta chain) was sequenced in a study of Ad26.COV2.S vaccination and SARS-CoV-2 variants. Treatment noted: approximately 18 received Ad26.COV2.S at low or high dose, single or two shots; about 5 received placebo; per-sample allocation not given. Collection of samples fell on day 63 after the first vaccine or placebo injection. Expression of Wuhan-strain SARS-CoV-2 spike came from the Ad26 vector that formed the vaccine. The CDR3 has 12 amino acids. Germline V gives CDR1 SEHNR, CDR2 FQNEAQ (reference sequence). V gave up 8 bases and J gave up 0 bases, with 6 bases separating them. Only in-frame clones appear in the TCRdb table, and some are missing; sequencing was by immunoSEQ multiplex PCR. The data show 380,000 or so clones, 75% to 90% seen once.

The chain joins TRBV7-9 to TRBJ2-3; no firm D call. The source of this sequence is a person aged 18-65 years who received the Ad26.COV2.S COVID-19 vaccine or a placebo. The sequencing here drew on peripheral blood, taken in a trial of Ad26.COV2.S vaccine versus placebo. CDR3 DNA sequence: TGTGCCAGCCGCTGGAGCACAGATACGCAGTATTTT. Its translation is CASRWSTDTQYF.